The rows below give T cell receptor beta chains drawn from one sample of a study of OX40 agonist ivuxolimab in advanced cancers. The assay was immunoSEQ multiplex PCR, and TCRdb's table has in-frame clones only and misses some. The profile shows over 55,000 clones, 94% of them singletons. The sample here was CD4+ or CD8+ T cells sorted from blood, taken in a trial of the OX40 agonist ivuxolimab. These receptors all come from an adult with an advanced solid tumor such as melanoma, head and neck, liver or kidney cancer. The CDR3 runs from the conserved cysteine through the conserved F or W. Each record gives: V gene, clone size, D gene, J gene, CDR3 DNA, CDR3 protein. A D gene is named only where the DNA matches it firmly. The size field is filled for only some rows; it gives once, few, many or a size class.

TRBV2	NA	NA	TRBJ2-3	TGTGCCAGCAGTGAGTACTGGGGAACAGATACGCAGTATTTT	CASSEYWGTDTQYF
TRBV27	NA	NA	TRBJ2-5	TGTGCCAGCAGTTCTGACAGGAGGACCCAGTACTTC	CASSSDRRTQYF
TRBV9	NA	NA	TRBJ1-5	TGTGCCAGCAGCGCCACGGACAGCTATCAGCCCCAGCATTTT	CASSATDSYQPQHF
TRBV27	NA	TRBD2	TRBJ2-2	TGTGCCAGCAGTTTCGGGGGGATCACCGGGGAGCTGTTTTTT	CASSFGGITGELFF
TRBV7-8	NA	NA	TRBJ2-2	TGTGCCAGCAGCTTAGGCGCTAGCGCGACAGATCGGACCGGGGAGCTGTTTTTT	CASSLGASATDRTGELFF
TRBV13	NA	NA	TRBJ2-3	TGTGCCAGCAGCTTAAGGGGGAACCCTAGCACAGATACGCAGTATTTT	CASSLRGNPSTDTQYF
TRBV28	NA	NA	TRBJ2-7	TGTGCCAGCAGTTTACCCATCCGGGCCACCCACTACGAGCAGTACTTC	CASSLPIRATHYEQYF
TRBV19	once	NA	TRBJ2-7	TGTGCCAGTAGTCCCTGGCCCCTGAGCTCCTACGAGCAGTACTTC	CASSPWPLSSYEQYF
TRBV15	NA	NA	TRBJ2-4	TGTGCCACCAGCAGAGATAAGGGCAGGGTGGGGATTCAGTACTTC	CATSRDKGRVGIQYF
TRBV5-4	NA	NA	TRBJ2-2	TGTGCCAGCAGAGGAACCGGGGAGCTGTTTTTT	CASRGTGELFF
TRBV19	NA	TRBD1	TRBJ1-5	TGTGCCAGTAGTTTCGGGACAGGGGACCAGCCCCAGCATTTT	CASSFGTGDQPQHF
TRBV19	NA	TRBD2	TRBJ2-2	TGTGCCAGTAGTATCGGCGGGAGTAGTACCGGGGAGCTGTTTTTT	CASSIGGSSTGELFF